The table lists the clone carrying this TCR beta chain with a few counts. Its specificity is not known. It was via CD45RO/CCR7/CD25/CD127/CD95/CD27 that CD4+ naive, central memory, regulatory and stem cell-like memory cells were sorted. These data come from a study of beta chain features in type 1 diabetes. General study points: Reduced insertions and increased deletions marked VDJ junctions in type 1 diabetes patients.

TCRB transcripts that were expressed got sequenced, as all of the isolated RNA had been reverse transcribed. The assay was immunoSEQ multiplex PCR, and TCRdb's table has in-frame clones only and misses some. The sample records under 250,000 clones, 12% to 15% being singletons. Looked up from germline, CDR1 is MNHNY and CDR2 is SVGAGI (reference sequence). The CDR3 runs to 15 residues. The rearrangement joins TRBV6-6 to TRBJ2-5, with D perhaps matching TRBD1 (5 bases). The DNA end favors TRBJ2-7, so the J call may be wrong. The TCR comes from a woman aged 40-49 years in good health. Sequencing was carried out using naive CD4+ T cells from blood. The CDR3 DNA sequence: TGTGCCAGCAGTTACTCGGTGCTGGACACCTACGAGCAGTACTTC. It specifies CASSYSVLDTYEQYF.